The present TCR beta chain was sequenced within a study of vaccination effects on CD4 cells after COVID-19. Antigen-specific CD4+ T cell clonotypes were called by their expansion after viral peptide-pool culture in ViraFEST. Following 10 days of culture, CD4+ T cells were isolated. This individual tested PCR-positive for SARS-CoV-2 infection between March and December 2020. This clone was counted only a few times. What it binds is unknown. Generated by immunoSEQ multiplex PCR, the TCRdb table keeps only in-frame clones and is missing some. The table shows tens of thousands of clones, with 75% to 85% occurring only once. The receptor was derived from a human donor who had a prior SARS-CoV-2 infection. Sequencing was performed on CD4+ T cells from PBMCs cultured with a peptide pool, taken before COVID-19 vaccination.

CDR3 region: CASSQLTPTGELFF. The CDR3 nucleotides are TGTGCCAGCAGTCAATTAACCCCCACCGGGGAGCTGTTTTTT. The V gene is TRBV2, the J gene TRBJ2-2; no firm D call. V lost 5 bases and J lost 4, with 11 bases in between. Germline V gene lookup returns CDR1 SNHLY and CDR2 FYNNEI. CDR3 length equals 14 residues. Full variable domain (remainder filled in from reference TRBV2 and TRBJ2-2): EPEVTQTPSHQVTQMGQEVILRCVPISNHLYFYWYRQILGQKVEFLVSFYNNEISEKSEIFDDQFSVERPDGSNFTLKIRSTKLEDSAMYFCASSQLTPTGELFFGEGSRLTVL.